This T cell receptor beta chain was found in a study of T cells after yellow fever vaccination. MiXCR, applied by TCRdb to the 5' RACE reads, yields one record per CDR3 protein. The sample includes some 200,000 distinct CDR3 sequences, around 3.1% seen only once; the top ten take around 3%. Trimming cost V 3 bases and J 5 bases, with 13 bases left between them. This CDR3 comprises 14 residues. Germline loops: CDR1 KGHSH, CDR2 LQKENI. This clonotype has ten or more counts. This chain connects TRBV18 to TRBJ2-5; D is possibly TRBD1 or TRBD2 (5 bases each). Material: CD4+ T cells sorted from PBMCs, obtained 10 days after the yellow fever booster vaccination. The TCR sequence derives from a man between 18 and 35 years old who received the YFV17D yellow fever vaccine. CDR3 protein: CASSPVGTGETQYF. The DNA of the CDR3 is TGTGCCAGCTCACCGGTCGGGACGGGGGAGACCCAGTACTTC.